What follows is one TCR beta chain and its context. The data stem from a study of shared clonotypes between healthy human individuals. Here immunoSEQ multiplex PCR was the method, and the copy in TCRdb shows in-frame clones only, minus some. The data contain 2.5 million or so clones, roughly 92% of them singletons. Unmatched junction bases numbered 10, after V lost 6 bases and J lost 7 bases. Germline V gene lookup returns CDR1 GTSNPN and CDR2 SVGIG (reference sequence). The CDR3 is made up of 14 amino acids. The chain is built from TRBV30 and TRBJ2-1; 9 bases are shared with TRBD1. The sequence derives from a man aged 18 to 30 in good health. Specimen: naive CD4+ T cells sorted from blood. Regarding subset: CD45RA+ positively selected. CDR3 region: CACSAGTGKNEQFF. The CDR3, as DNA: TGTGCCTGTAGCGCCGGGACAGGGAAAAATGAGCAGTTCTTC.